Shown below are 17 T cell receptor beta chains from a single sample sequenced in a study of T-cell reconstitution after alpha-beta-depleted transplantation in children (dated by TCRdb to 2016 to 2017). The treatment or condition label corresponds to: allogeneic hematopoietic cell transplantation with graft depleted of TCRalphabeta T cells and CD19 B cells. Library preparation used PCR. Sequencing was performed on an Illumina HiSeq 2500. TCR library preparation used molecular barcoding, with unique molecular identifiers applied to normalize quantification of the TCRbeta repertoire. Clones were called with MiXCR by TCRdb after fastp trimmed the public reads at Q25, and only in-frame beta chains were retained. Identical CDR3 protein sequences are pooled into one entry, listed with their most common genes and DNA. A total of fewer than 1 million distinct CDR3 sequences appear in this sample, roughly 15% of them only once. The ten largest make up approximately 5% of the sample.

Material: PBMCs, mostly from graft donor cells, obtained 360 days after TCRalphabeta/CD19-depleted stem cell transplant. The receptor source for this set is a male patient between 10 and 17 years old who had a stem cell transplant for acute lymphoblastic leukemia, so the T cells may come from the graft donor.

This clonotype occurred a few times. The chain links TRBV13 to TRBJ1-6; perhaps TRBD1 as D (5 bases). Trimming removed 6 bases at V and 9 bases at J, with 21 bases between. Germline CDR1 is PRHDT and CDR2 is FYEKMQ (reference sequence). The CDR3 sequence is 16 residues long. CDR3 sequence reads: CASRARDLEIGSPLHF. CDR3 bases: TGTGCCAGCAGGGCAAGGGACTTAGAAATTGGTTCACCCCTCCACTTT.

The V call is TRBV5-1, the J call TRBJ2-7, with TRBD2 identical over 15 bases. The CDR3 is made up of 16 amino acids. V lost 4 bases to trimming and J lost 7 bases; unmatched junction nucleotides: 9. Germline V lookup: CDR1 SGHRS, CDR2 YFSETQ. CDR3 sequence reads: CASSGLAGGLKREQYF. CDR3 bases: TGCGCCAGCAGCGGACTAGCGGGAGGGCTAAAGAGGGAGCAGTACTTC.

The CDR3 is CASSSTAGSSPLHF. The CDR3 DNA reads as TGTGCCAGCAGCTCGACCGCGGGGAGTTCACCCCTCCACTTT. The chain carries TRBV28 and TRBJ1-6; D gene unclear. CDR1 MDHEN and CDR2 SYDVKM come from the germline V gene. This CDR3 is 14 amino acids long. The V end was cut by 6 bases, the J end by 9 bases, with 15 bases between.

The CDR3 spells CAISYGTDSFEFSTDTQYF. In DNA form, the CDR3 reads TGTGCCATCAGTTACGGGACAGACAGTTTCGAATTTAGCACAGATACGCAGTATTTT. This sequence joins TRBV10-3 and TRBJ2-3; 7 positions match TRBD1. The CDR3 is 19 amino acids. V lost 5 bases and J lost 0; bases outside the gene matches: 17. Germline lookup yields CDR1 ENHRY and CDR2 SYGVKD.

This clonotype came up a few times. The gene calls are TRBV20-1 and TRBJ2-2, with a weak D call TRBD2 (6 bases). The CDR3 has 15 residues. The V gene lost 6 bases and the J gene lost 4 bases, with 18 bases spanning the gap. Germline CDR1 reads DFQATT; CDR2 reads SNEGSKA (reference sequence). CDR3 loop: CSAHMRGGITGELFF. For the CDR3, the DNA is TGCAGTGCCCACATGAGGGGCGGGATCACCGGGGAGCTGTTTTTT.

J is TRBJ2-5 and V is TRBV15, with D tentatively TRBD2 (7 bases). The germline V gene has CDR1 LNHNV and CDR2 YYDKDF (reference sequence). V lost 11 bases, J lost 2 bases, and 21 bases lay in between. The CDR3 runs to 15 residues. CDR3 sequence reads: CAVSEGGGRQETQYF. In DNA, the CDR3 is TGTGCCGTCTCGGAGGGAGGGGGACGTCAAGAGACCCAGTACTTC.

This clonotype was counted a few times. The genes are TRBV7-3 and TRBJ2-1; no definite D call. With 0 bases removed from V and 9 bases from J, the gap between germline ends came to 15 bases. The germline CDR1 and CDR2 sequences are SGHTA and FQGTGA. The CDR3 is 15 amino acids. The CDR3 here is CASSLTGQYMSEQFF. CDR3 coding DNA: TGTGCCAGCAGCTTAACGGGCCAGTATATGAGTGAGCAGTTCTTC.

This clonotype was observed once. The chain recombines TRBV4-2 with TRBJ1-1, with D uncertain. Germline V gene data show CDR1 as LGHNA and CDR2 as YNFKEQ. The length of the CDR3 is 14 residues. The V end was cut by 0 bases, the J end by 6 bases, with 11 bases between. The chain's CDR3 is CASSQDWGGAEAFF. CDR3 in DNA: TGTGCCAGCAGCCAAGATTGGGGTGGGGCTGAAGCTTTCTTT.

CDR3 sequence: CASSYRTGGSNTEAFF. CDR3 in DNA: TGTGCCAGCAGCTATCGGACAGGGGGTTCGAACACTGAAGCTTTCTTT. J is TRBJ1-1 and V is TRBV7-9; 10 bases agree with TRBD1. Germline CDR1 SEHNR, CDR2 FQNEAQ (reference sequence). The CDR3 is 16 amino acids. The V and J ends lost 4 bases and 1 base, in that order; junction bases with no gene match: 6.

A few counts support this clonotype. The chain links TRBV12-3 or TRBV12-4 to TRBJ1-2; no definite D call. The CDR3 runs to 14 residues. V was trimmed by 6 bases and J by 4 bases, leaving 15 bases between them. The CDR3 loop reads CASRPAHRAYGYTF. CDR3 in DNA: TGTGCCAGCAGACCAGCACACCGGGCCTATGGCTACACCTTC.

In the case of this clonotype: Since a much larger clone is just one base distant, this may be a read error. The V and J genes are TRBV5-6 and TRBJ2-5; the D gene is possibly TRBD1 (5 bases). CDR3 length: 11 amino acids. CDR1 is SGHDT and CDR2 is YYEEEE in the germline V gene. Trimming cost V 5 bases and J 5 bases, with 7 bases left between them. This CDR3 reads CASRGPETQYF. Written as DNA, the CDR3 is TGTGCCAGCAGGGGGCCGGAGACCCAGTACTTC.

The chain links TRBV18 to TRBJ2-7; no definite D call. The CDR3 runs to 13 residues. Germline-derived CDR1 and CDR2 are KGHSH and LQKENI. V gave up 4 bases and J gave up 5 bases, with 12 bases separating them. CDR3: CASSRTPKDEQYF. The DNA for the CDR3 is TGTGCCAGCTCACGAACTCCCAAGGACGAGCAGTACTTC.

This clonotype was found many times. This rearrangement joins TRBV24-1 to TRBJ2-1; 13 bases are a match to TRBD2. The CDR3 extends over 15 amino acids. Looked up from germline, CDR1 is KGHDR and CDR2 is SFDVKD. Trimming cost V 3 bases and J 14 bases; bases outside gene matches: 9. The CDR3 DNA sequence: TGTGCCACCAGTGATGGACTAGCGGGAGTAGGAAGGGAGTTCTTC. Protein: CATSDGLAGVGREFF.

The chain has TRBV10-2 and TRBJ2-5; 11 bases agree with TRBD2. Germline V gene data show CDR1 as WSHSY and CDR2 as SAAADI. The CDR3 is 15 residues long. After removal of 7 bases from V and 0 bases from J, the junction contained 4 bases not matched to a gene. The DNA for the CDR3 is TGCGCCAGCACTGCGGGACTAGCGGACCAAGAGACCCAGTACTTC. It is translated as CASTAGLADQETQYF.

The chain couples TRBV5-1 to TRBJ2-7; D unclear. The CDR3 is 13 residues long. Germline-derived CDR1 and CDR2 are SGHRS and YFSETQ. V lost 9 bases to trimming and J lost 5 bases, with 18 bases between them. The CDR3 nucleotides are TGCGCCACCAGAAGATTATCCGTCGACGAGCAGTACTTC. Translated: CATRRLSVDEQYF.

This clonotype was seen only a few times. V and J are TRBV29-1 and TRBJ1-3; D uncertain. V was cut by 3 bases and J by 1 base, with 13 bases left in between. The germline gives CDR1 SQVTM, CDR2 ANQGSEA. The CDR3 has 15 amino acids. The chain's CDR3 is CSVEAAAPSGNTIYF. CDR3 nucleotides: TGCAGCGTTGAGGCTGCGGCCCCATCTGGAAACACCATATATTTT.

This clonotype was seen a few times. This chain links TRBV24-1 with TRBJ2-5; possibly TRBD1 for D (6 bases). The germline CDR1 and CDR2 sequences are KGHDR and SFDVKD. The CDR3 is 14 amino acids. Between the trimmed V and J ends, which lost 7 bases and 2 bases, there was a span of 13 bases. CDR3 region: CATRETGAQETQYF. CDR3 DNA sequence: TGTGCCACCAGGGAGACAGGAGCACAAGAGACCCAGTACTTC.